This paragraph covers one T cell receptor beta chain sequence. A clone one base away is much larger, so this may be a read error. This sample is part of a study of kidney transplant recipient with SARS-CoV-2 infection. The germline V gene has CDR1 MGHRA and CDR2 YSYEKL. The CDR3 contains 18 residues. V dropped 4 bases and J dropped 0; count of bases not matched to a gene: 11. TCRdb analysed the reads with MiXCR anew, one entry per CDR3 protein. This table has under 300,000 distinct CDR3 sequences, around 28% appearing once. The sequenced sample was a blood sample, obtained at baseline and on approximately day 120 from a kidney transplant recipient. This TCR was recovered from a young adult male patient who had COVID-19 and was a kidney transplant recipient. Some of the T cells might come from the graft donor. V gene TRBV4-1 combines with J gene TRBJ1-4; TRBD1 aligns across 7 bases. The chain's CDR3 is CASSRGQCQGATNEKLFF. CDR3 in DNA: TGCGCCAGCAGCCGCGGACAGTGTCAGGGGGCAACTAATGAAAAACTGTTTTTT.